The clone carrying this T cell receptor beta chain was recorded many times. The CDR3 totals 13 residues. The V and J ends lost 4 bases and 4 bases respectively, with 10 bases between them. The germline gives CDR1 SNHLY, CDR2 FYNNEI. These data are taken from a study of regulatory T cells in long-lasting Graves disease. Library construction for TCR beta used iRepertoire HTBI primers and Arm-PCR of CDR3 regions. In TCRdb, the multiplex PCR reads were re-called with MiXCR into one record per CDR3 protein. The sample has around 240,000 distinct CDR3 sequences; about 17% are singletons. The time point denotes: newly diagnosed GD, antithyroid drugs for less than 3 months. Following extraction of RNA from PBMCs, that RNA was used to make the TCR library. These sequences were also reported in another study, on T cells in Graves' hyperthyroidism and ophthalmopathy.

This material consisted of peripheral blood mononuclear cells (PBMCs), taken at new diagnosis, from a patient treated with antithyroid drugs. The gene calls are TRBV2 and TRBJ1-1; D not certain. The TCR comes from a woman under 40 with Graves disease. DNA of the CDR3: TGTGCCAGCAGTGTGGAACCGGGCACTGAAGCTTTCTTT. The encoded protein is CASSVEPGTEAFF.